Shown below are 27 T cell receptor beta chains from a single sample sequenced in a study of blood T cell repertoires in COVID-19. Only in-frame clones appear in the TCRdb table, and some are missing; sequencing was by immunoSEQ multiplex PCR. In the table there are roughly 80,000 clones, less than 90% of which are singletons. Input material: peripheral blood. The receptors derive from a man aged 50 or older with acute or convalescent COVID-19.

V and J are TRBV7-2 and TRBJ2-7, with 9 bases aligning to TRBD2. Looked up from germline, CDR1 is SGHTA and CDR2 is FQGNSA. J gave up 3 bases and V 4 bases, and 1 base lay outside the gene matches. The CDR3 runs 13 residues. The CDR3 bases are TGTGCCAGCAGCTCTAGCGGGATCTACGAGCAGTACTTC. It translates to CASSSSGIYEQYF.

This clone has more than one count but fewer than ten. The chain recombines TRBV27 with TRBJ1-1; D is perhaps TRBD1 (5 bases). CDR1 and CDR2 from the germline V gene are MNHEY and SMNVEV (reference sequence). The CDR3 has 13 residues. Trimming pared 7 bases from V and 0 bases from J, leaving 9 bases between. The CDR3 DNA sequence: TGTGCCAGCACCGGGACTTTGAACACTGAAGCTTTCTTT. Translation: CASTGTLNTEAFF.

J is TRBJ2-7 and V is TRBV3-1 (or the pseudogene TRBV3-2); possibly TRBD1 for D (5 bases). This CDR3 contains 15 residues. V lost 0 bases and J lost 6, with 15 bases in between. Germline V gene data show CDR1 as LGHDT and CDR2 as YNNKEL (reference sequence). This CDR3 is CASSQDLGRVGEQYF. The CDR3 nucleotides are TGTGCCAGCAGCCAAGATCTGGGCAGGGTAGGCGAGCAGTACTTC.

This clone was picked up one time. The rearrangement joins TRBV28 to TRBJ2-2, with TRBD1 matching over 7 bases. V shed 6 bases and J 7 bases; nucleotides not matched to a gene: 11. CDR1 and CDR2 from the germline V gene are MDHEN and SYDVKM. The CDR3 extends over 15 amino acids. DNA of the CDR3: TGTGCCAGCAGGTCAACTGGACAGGTCGGCGGGGAGCTGTTTTTT. Protein product: CASRSTGQVGGELFF. Complete variable domain (other parts from reference TRBV28 and TRBJ2-2): DVKVTQSSRYLVKRTGEKVFLECVQDMDHENMFWYRQDPGLGLRLIYFSYDVKMKEKGDIPEGYSVSREKKERFSLILESASTNQTSMYLCASRSTGQVGGELFFGEGSRLTVL.

The chain uses TRBV19 and TRBJ1-1, with TRBD1 matching 11 bases. This CDR3 has 15 amino acids. Unmatched junction bases numbered 10, after V lost 3 bases and J lost 10 bases. The germline V gene has CDR1 LNHDA and CDR2 SQIVND (reference sequence). The CDR3 DNA reads TGTGCCAGTAGTATGTCCGGGACAGGGGGAGGTAGAGCTTTCTTT. This encodes CASSMSGTGGGRAFF.

CDR3 sequence reads: CASSLGTGGEKLFF. The CDR3 nucleotides are TGTGCCAGCAGCCTAGGGACAGGGGGTGAAAAACTGTTTTTT. This rearrangement joins TRBV7-8 to TRBJ1-4; 11 bases agree with TRBD1. Trimming took 5 bases from V and 7 from J; bases not matched to a gene: 3. Germline CDR1 and CDR2: SGHVS and FQNEAQ. This CDR3 comprises 14 residues.

This chain connects TRBV6-2 or TRBV6-3 to TRBJ2-3; D unclear. The V end was cut by 2 bases, the J end by 1 base, with 13 bases between. The CDR3 is 16 amino acids. CDR1 and CDR2 from the germline V gene are MNHEY and SVGEGT. The CDR3 nucleotides read TGTGCCAGCAGTTACCTCCGAGTCTTCCGCACAGATACGCAGTATTTT. Translated: CASSYLRVFRTDTQYF.

The chain recombines TRBV10-2 with TRBJ2-7, with 10 bases matching TRBD2. V trimming: 2 bases; J trimming: 7 bases; junction bases outside the gene matches: 8. CDR3 length equals 15 residues. CDR1 and CDR2 (germline): WSHSY, SAAADI. CDR3 coding DNA: TGCGCCAGCAGTGAGGAGCGGGAGGGCCTCAGGGAGCAGTACTTC. This translates into CASSEEREGLREQYF.

V usage is TRBV28 and J usage is TRBJ2-3; no definite D call. V was shortened by 6 bases and J by 6 bases, with 16 bases between the two germline ends. Germline V gene data show CDR1 as MDHEN and CDR2 as SYDVKM. The CDR3 runs 14 residues. The chain's CDR3 is CASRQTGSLDTQYF. The CDR3 DNA is TGTGCCAGCAGGCAGACGGGTAGCTTGGATACGCAGTATTTT.

The chain joins TRBV6-5 to TRBJ2-7; TRBD1 agrees at 7 bases. This CDR3 region has 14 residues. The trim removed 8 bases at V and 4 bases at J, leaving 11 bases unmatched. The germline CDR1 and CDR2 sequences are MNHEY and SVGAGI. CDR3 sequence (DNA): TGTGCCAGCTGGAACAGGGGTTTGACGTACGAGCAGTACTTC. Protein: CASWNRGLTYEQYF.

The V and J genes are TRBV7-6 and TRBJ2-5; D might be TRBD2 (7 bases). Trimming took off 1 base at V and 4 bases at J, with 19 bases between the two ends. In germline, CDR1 is SGHVS, CDR2 FNYEAQ. This CDR3 is 17 amino acids long. The CDR3 DNA reads TGTGCCAGCAGCTTAGTTTCGTTGGGGGGGCGGGGAGAGACCCAGTACTTC. Protein product: CASSLVSLGGRGETQYF.

This clone showed up just once. This chain connects TRBV7-2 to TRBJ2-6; D call uncertain. This CDR3 is built from 15 residues. Germline CDR1 and CDR2: SGHTA and FQGNSA. V was trimmed by 5 bases and J by 3 bases, leaving 11 bases between them. The CDR3 region has the DNA TGTGCCAGCAGCCAATCTGGGCGTGGGGCCAACGTCCTGACTTTC. It specifies CASSQSGRGANVLTF.

This clone was observed once. J is TRBJ1-4 and V is TRBV6-1, with 8 nucleotides matching TRBD1. V shed 6 bases and J 14 bases; nucleotides not matched to a gene: 5. CDR3 length equals 11 residues. Germline CDR1 MNHNS, CDR2 SASEGT. The CDR3 bases are TGTGCCAGCAGGTCCGGGACAGGTCTGTTTTTT. It translates to CASRSGTGLFF.

The chain carries TRBV27 and TRBJ1-1; unclear D gene. The V and J ends lost 3 bases and 6 bases respectively, with 11 bases between them. The CDR3 runs 13 residues. Germline CDR1 reads MNHEY; CDR2 reads SMNVEV (reference sequence). This CDR3 is CASSFSSVAEAFF. The CDR3 bases are TGTGCCAGCAGTTTCAGTTCTGTCGCTGAAGCTTTCTTT.

The gene calls are TRBV7-3 and TRBJ2-3; D might be TRBD2 (6 bases). Germline CDR1 is SGHTA and CDR2 is FQGTGA. The V end was cut by 0 bases, the J end by 3 bases, with 13 bases between. The CDR3 extends over 16 amino acids. The CDR3 reads CASSLTGRSGTDTQYF. DNA for the CDR3: TGTGCCAGCAGCTTAACTGGCCGGAGCGGGACAGATACGCAGTATTTT.

This rearrangement joins TRBV19 to TRBJ1-1; D is unclear. The CDR3 contains 13 residues. Trimming shortened V by 5 bases and J by 3 bases, and 10 bases separated the two germline ends. Germline CDR1 is LNHDA and CDR2 is SQIVND (reference sequence). CDR3 region: CASSQIDYTEAFF. CDR3 nucleotide sequence: TGTGCCAGTAGTCAAATAGATTACACTGAAGCTTTCTTT.

This clone was detected only once. This sequence joins TRBV19 and TRBJ2-7; the D gene is possibly TRBD2 (5 bases). This CDR3 has 14 amino acids. Germline CDR1 LNHDA, CDR2 SQIVND (reference sequence). V was pared by 6 bases and J by 0 bases, with 12 bases between. CDR3 sequence (DNA): TGTGCCAGTAGGAGGGCCTCAAGCTCCTACGAGCAGTACTTC. This gives the protein CASRRASSSYEQYF.

The CDR3 is CASSPTTAGYGYTF. In nucleotides, the CDR3 is TGTGCCAGCAGTCCCACGACAGCGGGCTATGGCTACACCTTC. The chain has TRBV28 and TRBJ1-2, with a possible D match to TRBD1 (5 bases). In germline, CDR1 is MDHEN, CDR2 SYDVKM. V was trimmed by 5 bases and J by 4 bases, leaving 14 bases between them. CDR3 length: 14 residues.

The rearrangement uses TRBV5-8 and TRBJ2-7, with TRBD1 matching 10 bases. The CDR3 is 16 amino acids. CDR1 and CDR2 (germline): SGHTS, YDEGEE. The trim removed 0 bases at V and 2 bases at J, leaving 5 bases unmatched. The DNA for the CDR3 is TGTGCCAGCAGCTTGGATGACAGGGGGCTCCCCTACGAGCAGTACTTC. Its translation: CASSLDDRGLPYEQYF.

This sequence joins TRBV6-6 and TRBJ1-2, with D perhaps TRBD1 (6 bases). The CDR3 runs 16 residues. V was shortened by 3 bases and J by 2 bases, with 16 bases between the two germline ends. Germline CDR1 MNHNY, CDR2 SVGAGI (reference sequence). The CDR3 here is CASSYRDGRGNYGYTF. CDR3 coding DNA: TGTGCCAGCAGTTATAGAGACGGGAGGGGGAACTATGGCTACACCTTC.

This clone came up once. The chain couples TRBV7-9 to TRBJ2-7; 9 bases are shared with TRBD1. The CDR3 covers 15 residues. The J segment lost 2 bases and the V segment lost 7 bases, leaving 9 bases of the junction unmatched. Germline values: CDR1 SEHNR, CDR2 FQNEAQ (reference sequence). The CDR3 sequence: CASNPPGTGPYEQYF. The CDR3 DNA is TGTGCCAGCAACCCCCCAGGGACAGGGCCCTACGAGCAGTACTTC. The whole variable domain, remainder taken from reference TRBV7-9 and TRBJ2-7, is DTGVSQNPRHKITKRGQNVTFRCDPISEHNRLYWYRQTLGQGPEFLTYFQNEAQLEKSRLLSDRFSAERPKGSFSTLEIQRTEQGDSAMYLCASNPPGTGPYEQYFGPGTRLTVT.

CDR3 bases: TGTGCCAGCAGCTTAGCGGGGACAGGGAGCTACACCTTC. It yields the protein CASSLAGTGSYTF. This chain connects TRBV7-9 to TRBJ1-2; 9 nucleotides match TRBD1. The CDR3 runs to 13 residues. Germline V gene data show CDR1 as SEHNR and CDR2 as FQNEAQ (reference sequence). The J segment lost 9 bases and the V segment lost 0 bases, leaving 2 bases of the junction unmatched.

The chain links TRBV10-1 to TRBJ1-1, with 10 positions matching TRBD1. V lost 8 bases and J lost 11; bases outside the gene matches: 11. The CDR3 extends over 13 amino acids. Germline V CDR1 and CDR2: WNHNN, SYGVQD (reference sequence). The CDR3 spells CASVRDRGSAAFF. CDR3 nucleotides: TGCGCCAGCGTCCGGGACAGGGGTTCGGCGGCTTTCTTT.

The chain uses TRBV10-3 and TRBJ2-1, with 8 bases fitting TRBD2. This CDR3 contains 16 residues. In germline, CDR1 is ENHRY, CDR2 SYGVKD. Trimming cost V 3 bases and J 2 bases; bases outside gene matches: 6. Here the CDR3 reads CAISDRTSRTYNEQFF. The CDR3 DNA is TGTGCCATCAGTGACAGGACTAGCAGGACCTACAATGAGCAGTTCTTC.

The chain combines TRBV7-9 with TRBJ2-2; 12 bases agree with TRBD1. This CDR3 is built from 16 residues. Germline assignment: CDR1 SEHNR and CDR2 FQNEAQ (reference sequence). V lost 5 bases, J lost 4 bases, and 5 bases stayed unmatched. The CDR3 loop reads CASSRGQGAFTGELFF. For the CDR3, the DNA is TGTGCCAGCAGCAGGGGACAGGGGGCGTTCACCGGGGAGCTGTTTTTT.

The J gene is TRBJ1-6, the V gene TRBV7-2, with D tentatively TRBD1 (6 bases). There are 14 residues in the CDR3. Deletions cut 2 bases from V and 5 bases from J, with 7 bases between. CDR1 and CDR2 (germline): SGHTA, FQGNSA. This CDR3 is CASSLRQDNSPLHF. CDR3 sequence (DNA): TGTGCCAGCAGCTTACGACAGGATAATTCACCCCTCCACTTT.

The chain employs TRBV11-2 and TRBJ1-3, with D hard to call. V was clipped by 2 bases and J by 4 bases, with 9 bases between them. The CDR3 covers 14 residues. The germline V gene encodes CDR1 SGHAT and CDR2 FQNNGV. The CDR3 sequence: CASSLSGGGNTIYF. The CDR3 region has the DNA TGTGCCAGCAGCTTAAGCGGAGGAGGAAACACCATATATTTT.